Presented here are 17 T cell receptor beta chains from one specimen sequenced in a study of blood T cell repertoires in COVID-19. This table comes from immunoSEQ multiplex PCR, and its TCRdb copy is limited to in-frame clones, with some not included. The repertoire consists of under 300,000 clones, with 86% occurring once and the leading ten covering 9% to 15%. The sample taken for sequencing was peripheral blood. The receptor set was obtained from an elderly man with acute or convalescent COVID-19.

The rearrangement joins TRBV6-5 to TRBJ1-6, with D perhaps matching TRBD1 (5 bases). The CDR3 covers 14 residues. V lost 5 bases, J lost 6 bases, and 11 bases lay in between. Germline CDR1 MNHEY, CDR2 SVGAGI. The CDR3 bases are TGTGCCAGCAGTAACGGAGGGGTTAATTCACCCCTCCACTTT. Its translation is CASSNGGVNSPLHF.

DNA for the CDR3: TGCGCCAGCAGCTTGCAGGGGCTGGGAGAGACCCAGTACTTC. Translating it yields CASSLQGLGETQYF. The gene calls are TRBV5-1 and TRBJ2-5; possibly TRBD1 for D (6 bases). In germline, CDR1 is SGHRS, CDR2 YFSETQ. CDR3 length equals 14 residues. V lost 1 base to trimming and J lost 4 bases, with 11 bases between them.

This chain connects TRBV28 to TRBJ1-1; D possibly corresponds to TRBD1 (5 bases). The CDR3 covers 12 residues. Germline V gene data show CDR1 as MDHEN and CDR2 as SYDVKM. The V end was cut by 2 bases, the J end by 8 bases, with 9 bases between. The CDR3 here is CASSLMGPEAFF. The CDR3 bases are TGTGCCAGCAGTTTAATGGGGCCCGAAGCTTTCTTT.

The chain carries TRBV6-1 and TRBJ2-2; perhaps TRBD2 as D (5 bases). V lost 0 bases to trimming and J lost 4 bases, with 9 bases between them. Germline values: CDR1 MNHNS, CDR2 SASEGT. The CDR3 is made up of 15 amino acids. DNA for the CDR3: TGTGCCAGCAGTGAAGCTTCGGGGATCACCGGGGAGCTGTTTTTT. The encoded protein is CASSEASGITGELFF.

V usage is TRBV18 and J usage is TRBJ2-3; 12 positions agree with TRBD1. Per germline, CDR1 KGHSH and CDR2 LQKENI. The CDR3 is made up of 16 amino acids. V lost 6 bases, J lost 5 bases, and 9 bases stayed unmatched. CDR3 protein: CASSLSGTGGVDTQYF. The DNA for the CDR3 is TGTGCCAGCTCGCTTTCCGGGACAGGGGGCGTAGATACGCAGTATTTT. The full variable domain, completed using reference TRBV18 and TRBJ2-3, is NAGVMQNPRHLVRRRGQEARLRCSPMKGHSHVYWYRQLPEEGLKFMVYLQKENIIDESGMPKERFSAEFPKEGPSILRIQQVVRGDSAAYFCASSLSGTGGVDTQYFGPGTRLTVL.

The chain recombines TRBV20-1 with TRBJ2-5; TRBD2 matches 8 bases. CDR1 is DFQATT and CDR2 is SNEGSKA in the germline V gene (reference sequence). J gave up 5 bases and V 3 bases, and 11 bases lay outside the gene matches. The CDR3 is 15 amino acids. CDR3 sequence reads: CSASLPRGLVETQYF. CDR3 in DNA: TGCAGTGCTAGTCTCCCCCGGGGACTAGTGGAGACCCAGTACTTC.

The chain employs TRBV5-1 and TRBJ2-2; possibly TRBD1 for D (6 bases). Germline-derived CDR1 and CDR2 are SGHRS and YFSETQ. The CDR3 is made up of 16 amino acids. The V and J ends lost 0 bases and 2 bases respectively, with 11 bases between them. The CDR3 here is CASSLDRGFNTGELFF. CDR3 in DNA: TGCGCCAGCAGCTTGGATAGGGGGTTTAACACCGGGGAGCTGTTTTTT.

The chain is built from TRBV5-4 and TRBJ2-3; 10 nucleotides line up with TRBD2. Germline trimming cut 0 bases from V and 7 bases from J; bases unmatched to any gene: 5. The CDR3 has 15 residues. Germline V lookup: CDR1 SGHNT, CDR2 YYREEE (reference sequence). CDR3 coding DNA: TGTGCCAGCAGCTTGGGTGTGACTAGCGGGTATACGCAGTATTTT. Its translation is CASSLGVTSGYTQYF.

CDR3 amino acids: CASKPRDRAHEQYF. Here the CDR3 DNA reads TGTGCCAGCAAACCGAGGGACAGGGCCCACGAGCAGTACTTC. This rearrangement joins TRBV6-5 to TRBJ2-7; 9 bases are a match to TRBD1. With 7 bases clipped from V and 5 bases from J, the junction kept 9 bases outside the gene matches. The CDR3 spans 14 residues. Germline CDR1 and CDR2: MNHEY and SVGAGI.

The chain couples TRBV19 to TRBJ2-3; the match to TRBD2 covers 10 bases. Per the germline V gene, CDR1 is LNHDA and CDR2 is SQIVND (reference sequence). This CDR3 has 14 residues. Trimming cost V 7 bases and J 4 bases; bases outside gene matches: 5. The CDR3 spells CASIGTSAADTQYF. The DNA of the CDR3 is TGTGCCAGTATAGGGACTAGCGCAGCAGATACGCAGTATTTT.

This clone is a singleton in its sample. This sequence joins TRBV23-1 and TRBJ2-2, with a possible D match to TRBD1 (5 bases). TRBV23-1 is noted as an ORF with a role that remains uncertain. Trimming took 0 bases from V and 6 from J, leaving 14 bases between them. The CDR3 extends over 16 amino acids. This CDR3 reads CASSQSLPGRAGELFF. CDR3 nucleotide sequence: TGCGCCAGCAGTCAATCGCTCCCAGGGCGTGCCGGGGAGCTGTTTTTT.

J is TRBJ2-1 and V is TRBV12-3 or TRBV12-4; D call uncertain. The CDR3 has 13 residues. Trimming removed 6 bases from V and 8 bases from J, with 14 bases in between. Here the CDR3 reads CASSLNIFYEQFF. The CDR3, as DNA: TGTGCCAGCAGCTTGAACATTTTCTATGAGCAGTTCTTC.

The V call is TRBV4-1, the J call TRBJ2-3; 8 nucleotides line up with TRBD2. This CDR3 contains 18 residues. Germline values: CDR1 MGHRA, CDR2 YSYEKL. V lost 0 bases, J lost 5 bases, and 13 bases stayed unmatched. CDR3 in amino acids: CASSQDLGLAVTIDTQYF. CDR3 in DNA: TGCGCCAGCAGCCAAGATCTAGGACTAGCCGTAACCATAGATACGCAGTATTTT.

The V call is TRBV7-9, the J call TRBJ1-1; D is unresolved. V shed 3 bases and J shed 1 base, with 6 bases lying between them. Per germline, CDR1 SEHNR and CDR2 FQNEAQ (reference sequence). The CDR3 sequence is 13 residues long. The CDR3 sequence: CASSLSKNTEAFF. DNA of the CDR3: TGTGCCAGCAGCTTGAGTAAGAACACTGAAGCTTTCTTT.

The V call is TRBV27, the J call TRBJ2-2; 14 nucleotides agree with TRBD2. Germline-derived CDR1 and CDR2 are MNHEY and SMNVEV (reference sequence). The V gene end was trimmed by 6 bases and the J gene end by 6 bases; junction bases not matched to a gene: 3. The CDR3 runs to 15 residues. CDR3 region: CASSQTSGRAGELFF. CDR3 sequence (DNA): TGTGCCAGCAGCCAGACTAGCGGGAGGGCCGGGGAGCTGTTTTTT.

The chain combines TRBV11-2 with TRBJ2-2, with 10 bases identical to TRBD2. CDR1 SGHAT and CDR2 FQNNGV come from the germline V gene. The V and J ends lost 7 bases and 12 bases, in that order; junction bases with no gene match: 14. The CDR3 is 15 amino acids. The CDR3 DNA reads as TGTGCCAGCACCTGGCTGACTAGCGGGTTGGGGCAGCTGTTTTTT. It codes for CASTWLTSGLGQLFF.

The chain uses TRBV9 and TRBJ1-1; D is possibly TRBD1 (6 bases). The V gene lost 7 bases and the J gene lost 4 bases, with 17 bases spanning the gap. CDR3 length: 14 amino acids. Germline assignment: CDR1 SGDLS and CDR2 YYNGEE. CDR3 coding DNA: TGTGCCAGCGGGGGGGGCGCGGGATTCACTGAAGCTTTCTTT. The encoded protein is CASGGGAGFTEAFF.